The present T cell receptor beta chain was sequenced within a study of cytomegalovirus exposure and HLA in healthy donors. Broader study findings: 87-base-pair reads could not separate some V segments, including TRBV6-2 and TRBV6-3.

A note on this clone: What it binds is not known.

Vbeta (60) and Jbeta (13) primers were used in the PCR. In the original workflow: Later work found 65 million to 85 million unique TCR beta chains, with 9.5 million to 11 million shared. Method: immunoSEQ multiplex PCR; TCRdb's copy keeps in-frame clones and lacks some. That table supplies the V and J calls and clone size; D and trimming were determined from the DNA. The sample is made up of 100,000 to 150,000 clones, and the top ten hold around 2.7% of it. The germline V gene has CDR1 LNHDA and CDR2 SQIVND (reference sequence). The V end lost 1 base, the J end lost 1 base, and 12 bases lay between the germline ends. This CDR3 is built from 16 residues.

This clonotype was sampled from a man under 40 in good health and CMV-seronegative. What was sequenced was PBMCs. V is TRBV19 and J is TRBJ2-3; D is possibly TRBD2 (5 bases). The CDR3 DNA is TGTGCCAGTAGTATAGGAGGGCTAGCAGGCACAGATACGCAGTATTTT. It codes for CASSIGGLAGTDTQYF.